This is a list of T cell receptor beta chains from one sample in a study of vaccination effects on CD4 cells after COVID-19. No antigen has been identified for these receptors. Data came from immunoSEQ multiplex PCR; TCRdb stores just in-frame clones and leaves some out. Altogether about 73,000 clones are present, about four fifths being singletons, with the ten largest covering over 9.5%. This sample comprised CD4+ T cells from PBMCs cultured with SARS-CoV-2 spike peptides, obtained before COVID-19 vaccination. Receptors were obtained from a human donor who received a COVID-19 vaccine. Both conserved end residues are part of each CDR3. A D gene is named only where the DNA matches it firmly. Expanded clones are given a class, and other clones once, few, many or no size at all.

cdr3_aa | cdr3_nt | v_call | d_call | j_call | clone_size | cdr3_length
CSADGPRQYF | TGCAGCGCGGATGGGCCTCGCCAGTACTTC | TRBV29-1 | - | TRBJ2-5 | - | 10
CSASAVAGEKLFF | TGCAGTGCTAGTGCCGTTGCCGGTGAAAAACTGTTTTTT | TRBV20-1 | - | TRBJ1-4 | - | 13
CASSRLVNEQFF | TGTGCCAGCAGCCGACTAGTTAATGAGCAGTTCTTC | TRBV3-1/TRBV3-2 | - | TRBJ2-1 | - | 12
CASSLWGWTYNEQFF | TGCGCCAGCAGCTTGTGGGGGTGGACCTACAATGAGCAGTTCTTC | TRBV5-1 | - | TRBJ2-1 | - | 15
CASSLVGTGQLGYTF | TGTGCCAGCAGCTTAGTAGGGACAGGGCAGCTTGGCTACACCTTC | TRBV7-2 | TRBD1 | TRBJ1-2 | - | 15
CASSFRGGQPQHF | TGTGCCAGCAGTTTCCGCGGGGGACAGCCCCAGCATTTT | TRBV27 | - | TRBJ1-5 | few | 13
CASSYSLPTEAFF | TGTGCCAGCAGTTACAGCCTCCCCACTGAAGCTTTCTTT | TRBV6-5 | - | TRBJ1-1 | - | 13
CASSEMTSGGEETQYF | TGTGCCAGCTCCGAGATGACTAGCGGGGGGGAAGAGACCCAGTACTTC | TRBV18 | TRBD2 | TRBJ2-5 | - | 16
CASSSSRDTETQYF | TGTGCCAGCAGCTCGTCCCGGGACACAGAGACCCAGTACTTC | TRBV13 | - | TRBJ2-5 | - | 14
CSVGGRLGHEETQYF | TGCAGCGTTGGGGGACGACTAGGGCACGAAGAGACCCAGTACTTC | TRBV29-1 | - | TRBJ2-5 | - | 15
CASSRGTGDVVGELFF | TGTGCCAGCAGTCGCGGGACAGGGGATGTGGTCGGGGAGCTGTTTTTT | TRBV6-2/TRBV6-3 | TRBD1 | TRBJ2-2 | - | 16
CASSVLGNEKLFF | TGTGCCAGCAGCGTACTGGGTAATGAAAAACTGTTTTTT | TRBV7-8 | - | TRBJ1-4 | - | 13
CASSEGPLSTDTQYF | TGCGCCAGCAGTGAAGGCCCCTTAAGCACAGATACGCAGTATTTT | TRBV10-1 | - | TRBJ2-3 | - | 15
CASRAASPETQYF | TGTGCCAGCCGGGCCGCGTCCCCAGAGACCCAGTACTTC | TRBV18 | - | TRBJ2-5 | once | 13
CASSTREGGIAFF | TGTGCCAGCAGTACCCGGGAGGGAGGGATTGCTTTCTTT | TRBV6-2/TRBV6-3 | - | TRBJ1-1 | - | 13
CASSEDPGREKLFF | TGTGCCAGCAGTGAAGATCCGGGCCGAGAAAAACTGTTTTTT | TRBV6-1 | - | TRBJ1-4 | - | 14
CASSSMEDREYEKLFF | TGTGCCAGCAGCTCGATGGAGGACAGGGAGTATGAAAAACTGTTTTTT | TRBV5-4 | TRBD1 | TRBJ1-4 | - | 16
CASSPPSGRTEAFF | TGTGCCAGCTCACCACCATCGGGACGCACTGAAGCTTTCTTT | TRBV18 | - | TRBJ1-1 | - | 14
CATSEAGSQETQYF | TGTGCCACCAGTGAAGCGGGGTCCCAAGAGACCCAGTACTTC | TRBV24-1 | TRBD2 | TRBJ2-5 | - | 14
CASSPAGTREAFF | TGTGCCAGCAGTCCTGCTGGGACACGAGAAGCTTTCTTT | TRBV6-5 | - | TRBJ1-1 | - | 13
CSASNNGVASPLHF | TGCAGTGCTAGTAATAACGGGGTGGCTTCACCCCTCCACTTT | TRBV20-1 | - | TRBJ1-6 | - | 14
CASSLDRQGLETQYF | TGTGCCAGCAGCTTGGATCGACAGGGACTGGAGACCCAGTACTTC | TRBV5-4 | - | TRBJ2-5 | - | 15
CASGFSTSTDTQYF | TGCGCCAGCGGGTTTTCAACTAGCACAGATACGCAGTATTTT | TRBV5-1 | - | TRBJ2-3 | - | 14
CASSPPSTTGELFF | TGTGCCAGCTCACCACCCTCTACCACCGGGGAGCTGTTTTTT | TRBV18 | - | TRBJ2-2 | - | 14
CASSPRKDNYGYTF | TGTGCCAGCAGCCCGCGTAAGGACAACTATGGCTACACCTTC | TRBV11-2 | - | TRBJ1-2 | - | 14
CASSMGGPYDEQFF | TGTGCCAGTAGTATGGGGGGGCCCTACGATGAGCAGTTCTTC | TRBV19 | - | TRBJ2-1 | once | 14
CASSQGNQGAYGEKLFF | TGTGCCAGCAGCCAAGGGAATCAGGGGGCGTATGGTGAAAAACTGTTTTTT | TRBV14 | TRBD1 | TRBJ1-4 | - | 17
CASSVQVLFSGNTIYF | TGTGCCAGTAGTGTACAAGTACTCTTTTCTGGAAACACCATATATTTT | TRBV19 | - | TRBJ1-3 | - | 16
CATSRDPLGEQFF | TGTGCCACCAGCAGAGACCCCCTGGGTGAGCAGTTCTTC | TRBV15 | - | TRBJ2-1 | - | 13
CASSEFRVVETQYF | TGTGCCAGCAGTGAATTTAGAGTAGTTGAGACCCAGTACTTC | TRBV25-1 | - | TRBJ2-5 | - | 14
CASSPKGGRGGYTF | TGCGCCAGCAGCCCTAAAGGGGGTCGGGGTGGCTACACCTTC | TRBV5-1 | - | TRBJ1-2 | - | 14
CASSIQAGGTDTQYF | TGTGCCAGCAGCATTCAAGCGGGGGGCACAGATACGCAGTATTTT | TRBV7-2 | TRBD2 | TRBJ2-3 | - | 15
CASSPPVGTEKLFF | TGTGCCAGCAGCCCCCCGGTAGGGACTGAAAAACTGTTTTTT | TRBV7-9 | - | TRBJ1-4 | - | 14
CASRPTGIYGYTF | TGTGCCAGCAGACCCACAGGGATCTATGGCTACACCTTC | TRBV12-3/TRBV12-4 | - | TRBJ1-2 | - | 13
CASSLSWTGTDTQYF | TGTGCCAGCAGTTTATCGTGGACTGGCACAGATACGCAGTATTTT | TRBV27 | - | TRBJ2-3 | - | 15
CASSQDINRGTNYGYTF | TGCGCCAGCAGCCAAGATATCAACAGGGGCACTAACTATGGCTACACCTTC | TRBV4-1 | TRBD1 | TRBJ1-2 | few | 17
CASSESGLPSDTQYF | TGCGCCAGCAGTGAGTCGGGACTACCCTCAGATACGCAGTATTTT | TRBV10-2 | TRBD2 | TRBJ2-3 | - | 15
CASSSAGGIGYTF | TGTGCCAGCAGTTCGGCAGGGGGCATTGGCTACACCTTC | TRBV6-5 | TRBD1 | TRBJ1-2 | - | 13
CASSEAGTRSRPQHF | TGTGCCAGCAGTGAAGCCGGGACCCGATCGCGTCCCCAGCATTTT | TRBV2 | - | TRBJ1-5 | few | 15
CASSESGGGNQPQHF | TGTGCCAGCAGTGAATCTGGGGGGGGCAATCAGCCCCAGCATTTT | TRBV6-1 | - | TRBJ1-5 | - | 15